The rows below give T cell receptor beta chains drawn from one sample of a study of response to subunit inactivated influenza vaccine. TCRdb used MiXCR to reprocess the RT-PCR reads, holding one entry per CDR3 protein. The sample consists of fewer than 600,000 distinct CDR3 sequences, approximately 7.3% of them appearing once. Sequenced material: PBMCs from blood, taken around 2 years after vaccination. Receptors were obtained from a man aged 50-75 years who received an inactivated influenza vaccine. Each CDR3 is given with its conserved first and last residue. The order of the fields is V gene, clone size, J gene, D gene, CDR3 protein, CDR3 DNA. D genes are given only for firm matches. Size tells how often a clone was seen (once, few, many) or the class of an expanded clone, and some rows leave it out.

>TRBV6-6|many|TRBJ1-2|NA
CASNTDANYGYTF
TGTGCCAGCAATACGGACGCTAACTATGGCTACACCTTC
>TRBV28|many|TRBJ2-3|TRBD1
CASAGQGLPDTQYF
TGTGCCAGCGCGGGACAGGGACTCCCAGATACGCAGTATTTT
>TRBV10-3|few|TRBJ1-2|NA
CAITNGYGYTF
TGTGCCATCACGAACGGCTATGGCTACACCTTC
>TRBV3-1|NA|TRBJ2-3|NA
CASSQDQGYTDTQYF
TGTGCCAGCAGCCAAGATCAAGGGTACACAGATACGCAGTATTTT
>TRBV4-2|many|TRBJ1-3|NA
CASSQDLGASGNTIYF
TGTGCCAGCAGCCAAGATCTTGGGGCATCGGGAAACACCATATATTTT
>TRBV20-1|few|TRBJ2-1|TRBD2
CSARHRLAGLQAYNEQFF
TGCAGTGCTAGACATAGACTAGCGGGACTGCAAGCCTACAATGAGCAGTTCTTC
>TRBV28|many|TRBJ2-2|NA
CASSLWAGSTGELFF
TGTGCCAGCAGTTTATGGGCGGGGAGCACCGGGGAGCTGTTTTTT
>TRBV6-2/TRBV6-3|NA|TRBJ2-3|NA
CASSYNTGPRTDTQYF
TGTGCCAGCAGTTACAACACAGGACCCCGCACAGATACGCAGTATTTT
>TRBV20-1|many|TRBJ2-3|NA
CSAREMRETQYF
TGCAGTGCGAGAGAGATGCGGGAAACGCAGTATTTT
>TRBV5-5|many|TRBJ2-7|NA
CASSPFPAYEQYF
TGTGCCAGCAGCCCGTTCCCCGCCTACGAGCAGTACTTC
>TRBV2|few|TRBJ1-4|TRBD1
CASSDGTGGLANEKLFF
TGTGCCAGCAGTGATGGAACAGGGGGCCTGGCTAATGAAAAACTGTTTTTT
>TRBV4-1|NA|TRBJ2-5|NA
CASSQAPQGQGTRETQYF
TGCGCCAGCAGCCAAGCACCCCAAGGGCAGGGCACCAGAGAGACCCAGTACTTC
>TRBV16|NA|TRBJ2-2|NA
CASSQLIQNTGELFF
TGTGCCAGCAGCCAATTGATACAGAACACCGGGGAGCTGTTTTTT
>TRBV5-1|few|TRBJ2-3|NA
CASSLTGTRSTDTQYF
TGCGCCAGCAGCCTAACCGGGACAAGATCCACAGATACGCAGTATTTT
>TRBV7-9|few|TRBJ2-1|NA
CASSPAVGAAYNEQFF
TGTGCCAGCAGCCCGGCGGTTGGAGCGGCCTACAATGAGCAGTTCTTC
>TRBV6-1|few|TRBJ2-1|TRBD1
CASRAPGQGADEQFF
TGTGCCAGCAGGGCTCCGGGACAGGGGGCTGATGAGCAGTTCTTC
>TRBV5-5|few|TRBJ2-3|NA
CASSFLGQASTDTQYF
TGTGCCAGCAGCTTCTTAGGGCAGGCTAGCACAGATACGCAGTATTTT
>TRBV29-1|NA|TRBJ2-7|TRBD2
CSVEARLAGDYEQYF
TGCAGCGTTGAAGCGAGGCTAGCGGGAGACTACGAGCAGTACTTC
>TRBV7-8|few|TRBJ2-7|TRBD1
CASSPMDRAYSYEQYF
TGTGCCAGCAGCCCGATGGACAGGGCTTACTCCTACGAGCAGTACTTC
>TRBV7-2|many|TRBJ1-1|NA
CASSLRGGATEAFF
TGTGCCAGCAGCCTAAGGGGGGGGGCCACTGAAGCTTTCTTT
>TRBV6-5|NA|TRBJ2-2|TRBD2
CASSYPRGGRGSGELFF
TGTGCCAGCAGTTACCCGAGGGGAGGGCGGGGGTCCGGGGAGCTGTTTTTT
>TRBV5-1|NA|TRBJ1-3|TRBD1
CASSLGTGSGNTIYF
TGCGCCAGCAGCTTGGGGACAGGGTCTGGAAACACCATATATTTT
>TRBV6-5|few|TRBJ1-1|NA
CASSYRRQLGNTEAFF
TGTGCCAGCAGTTACCGGAGACAGCTGGGGAACACTGAAGCTTTCTTT
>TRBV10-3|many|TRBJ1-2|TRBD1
CATRRSTGGEHGYTF
TGTGCCACGAGGAGAAGCACAGGGGGCGAACATGGCTACACCTTC
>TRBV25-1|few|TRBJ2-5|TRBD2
CASSDLGRTGRETQYF
TGTGCCAGCAGTGATCTCGGACGGACCGGGAGGGAGACCCAGTACTTC
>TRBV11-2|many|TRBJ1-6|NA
CASSTDSAGSPLHF
TGTGCCAGCAGCACCGACAGTGCTGGTTCACCCCTCCACTTT
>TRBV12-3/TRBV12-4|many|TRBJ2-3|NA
CASIARDSTTDTQYF
TGTGCCAGCATCGCCCGGGACTCGACAACAGATACGCAGTATTTT
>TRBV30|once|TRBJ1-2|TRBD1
CAWNTQGVIYGYTF
TGTGCCTGGAACACACAGGGGGTGATCTATGGCTACACCTTC
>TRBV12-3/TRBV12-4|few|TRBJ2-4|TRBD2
CASRRDSSGSGNIQYF
TGTGCCAGCAGACGTGACTCTAGCGGGAGTGGAAACATTCAGTACTTC
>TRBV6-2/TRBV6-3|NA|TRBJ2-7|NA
CASSKPGRGTYEQYF
TGTGCCAGCAGCAAACCGGGACGGGGAACCTACGAGCAGTACTTC
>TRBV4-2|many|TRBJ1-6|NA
CASSQGNRYNSPLHF
TGTGCCAGCAGCCAAGGAAACCGATATAATTCACCCCTCCACTTT
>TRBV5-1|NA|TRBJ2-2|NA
CASSPTLLNTGELFF
TGCGCCAGCAGCCCCACCCTCCTCAACACCGGGGAGCTGTTTTTT
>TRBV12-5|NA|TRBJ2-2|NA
CASGLDGPGELFF
TGTGCTAGTGGTCTTGACGGGCCAGGGGAGCTGTTTTTT
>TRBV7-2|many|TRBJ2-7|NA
CASSLGRGDQYF
TGTGCCAGCAGCTTAGGTCGCGGCGACCAGTACTTC
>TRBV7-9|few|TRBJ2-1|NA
CASQAGTGSYNEQFF
TGTGCCAGCCAGGCCGGGACTGGCTCCTACAATGAGCAGTTCTTC
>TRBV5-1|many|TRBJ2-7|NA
CASSGGLRSYEQYF
TGCGCCAGCAGCGGCGGGCTTCGCTCCTACGAGCAGTACTTC
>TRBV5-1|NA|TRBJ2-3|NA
CASSSSVGADTQYF
TGCGCCAGCAGCTCGTCGGTCGGGGCAGATACGCAGTATTTT
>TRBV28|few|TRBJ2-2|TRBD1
CASSLRTGQDGELFF
TGTGCCAGCAGTCTTCGGACAGGGCAGGACGGGGAGCTGTTTTTT
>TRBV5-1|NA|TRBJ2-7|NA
CASSSDGGAGEQYF
TGCGCCAGCAGCTCGGATGGGGGGGCCGGCGAGCAGTACTTC
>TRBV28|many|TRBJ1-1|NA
CASRPQGNMNTEAFF
TGTGCCAGCAGACCCCAGGGAAACATGAACACTGAAGCTTTCTTT
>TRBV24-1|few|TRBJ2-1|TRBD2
CATSVDSGATYNEQFF
TGTGCCACCAGCGTCGATAGCGGGGCCACCTACAATGAGCAGTTCTTC
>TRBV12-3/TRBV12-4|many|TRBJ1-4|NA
CASSLVLRYGRDTTLNEKLFF
TGTGCCAGCAGTTTAGTCCTTCGGTATGGGAGAGACACGACTTTAAATGAAAAACTGTTTTTT
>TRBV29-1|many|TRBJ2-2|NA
CSVDMTGELFF
TGCAGCGTCGACATGACCGGGGAGCTGTTTTTT
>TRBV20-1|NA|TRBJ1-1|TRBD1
CSASGQGLNTEAFF
TGCAGTGCTAGTGGACAGGGACTGAACACTGAAGCTTTCTTT
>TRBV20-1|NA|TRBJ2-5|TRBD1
CSARDIDRVETQYF
TGCAGTGCTAGAGATATCGACAGGGTAGAGACCCAGTACTTC
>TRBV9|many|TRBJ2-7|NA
CASSESTGFYEQYF
TGTGCCAGCAGCGAGTCGACAGGTTTCTACGAGCAGTACTTC
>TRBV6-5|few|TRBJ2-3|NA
CASSYSYGAGDTQYF
TGTGCCAGCAGTTACTCGTACGGGGCGGGGGATACGCAGTATTTT
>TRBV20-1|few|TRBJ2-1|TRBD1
CSASGGGVNEQFF
TGCAGTGCTTCAGGGGGCGGGGTAAATGAGCAGTTCTTC
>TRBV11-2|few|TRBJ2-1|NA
CASSPYGGELADSSYNEQFF
TGTGCCAGCAGCCCTTACGGCGGAGAACTAGCTGATAGCTCCTACAATGAGCAGTTCTTC
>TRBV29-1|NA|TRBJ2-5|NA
CTAFGWETQYF
TGCACAGCTTTCGGTTGGGAGACCCAGTACTTC
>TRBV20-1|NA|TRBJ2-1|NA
CSARDHGANEQFF
TGCAGTGCTAGAGACCATGGGGCCAATGAGCAGTTCTTC
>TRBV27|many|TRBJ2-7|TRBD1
CASSLSGRGMFNEQYF
TGTGCCAGCAGTTTATCCGGCAGGGGGATGTTCAACGAGCAGTACTTC